Sequencing of this T cell receptor (beta chain) was carried out in a study of T-cell reconstitution after alpha-beta-depleted transplantation in children. Germline V gene sequence: CDR1 SGHTA, CDR2 FQGTGA. V gave up 4 bases and J gave up 7 bases; unmatched junction bases: 5. The CDR3 length is 16 residues. Construction of the TCRbeta library involved unique molecular identifiers. TCRdb itself ran the PCR reads through MiXCR, one entry per CDR3 protein. The data hold roughly 300,000 distinct CDR3 sequences, with roughly 12% observed a single time. This clonotype was seen repeatedly, ten times or more. Its antigen is not identified. The study's findings and limits: Some patients' high day-60 TCRbeta diversity was traced to surviving recipient T cells and thymic progenitors. T-cell counts and diversity were attributed mostly to newly produced T cells one year after transplant. The origin of alpha-beta T cells about two months after transplant was reportedly several hundred expanded graft clones.

V gene TRBV7-3 combines with J gene TRBJ2-3; 16 positions agree with TRBD2. The sequence was collected from a male patient between 2 and 10 years old who had a stem cell transplant for chronic granulomatous disease, so the T cells may come from the graft donor. The sequencing used peripheral blood, collected 180 days after TCRalphabeta/CD19-depleted stem cell transplant. CDR3 bases: TGTGCCAGCAGCTCGGGGACTAGCGGGAGGGTGAATACGCAGTATTTT. It translates to CASSSGTSGRVNTQYF.